The 17 T cell receptor beta chains in this list originate from one sample, sequenced in a study of T cells expressing NK-cell markers. From the 5' RACE reads, TCRdb lists one entry per CDR3 protein and no DNA. The specimen's table records some 450,000 distinct CDR3 sequences. The sample taken for sequencing was blood T cells: a sorted CD56 or NKG2C T cell subset, CD4+ or CD8+ T cells, or bulk PBMC T cells (not recorded which). These receptors originate from a woman between 18 and 75 years old in good health.

The chain combines TRBV12-3 or TRBV12-4 with TRBJ2-7; as DNA is missing, the TRBD1 call by TCRdb cannot be tested. CDR3 length equals 15 residues. The CDR3 region is CASSQDRGNSYEQYF.

This chain connects TRBV6-5 to TRBJ1-1; the D call of TRBD1 rests on TCRdb alone, since no DNA is present to check it. The CDR3 consists of 13 residues. Per germline, CDR1 MNHEY and CDR2 SVGAGI. The CDR3 is CASSLQRDTEAFF.

The gene calls are TRBV6-6 and TRBJ1-4. The CDR3 length is 13 residues. Per the germline V gene, CDR1 is MNHNY and CDR2 is SVGAGI (reference sequence). This CDR3 is CASSYTTNEKLFF.

V gene TRBV11-2 combines with J gene TRBJ2-1; TCRdb returns TRBD1, unconfirmable since there is no DNA. CDR1 is SGHAT, CDR2 FQNNGV, per germline. This CDR3 comprises 13 residues. CDR3 sequence: CASSLDRANEQFF.

The rearrangement uses TRBV7-9 and TRBJ2-2. The CDR3 totals 15 residues. Germline V gene lookup returns CDR1 SEHNR and CDR2 FQNEAQ (reference sequence). The CDR3 here is CASSSTTDYTGELFF.

This chain links TRBV19 with TRBJ2-4; as DNA is missing, the TRBD1 call by TCRdb cannot be tested. Germline V CDR1 and CDR2: LNHDA, SQIVND (reference sequence). The CDR3 totals 15 residues. CDR3 region: CASRDRGTGGNIQYF.

The chain recombines TRBV5-1 with TRBJ1-5; TCRdb's assignment of TRBD1 cannot be checked, as there is no DNA. Germline CDR1 reads SGHRS; CDR2 reads YFSETQ. The CDR3 extends over 17 amino acids. CDR3 amino acids: CASSLSPRAASNQPQHF.

The chain couples TRBV5-1 to TRBJ1-6; there is no DNA to check the TCRdb D call of TRBD1. The CDR3 covers 15 residues. The germline gives CDR1 SGHRS, CDR2 YFSETQ. The CDR3 reads CASSRRDRNNSPLHF.

This rearrangement joins TRBV5-1 to TRBJ2-5; TCRdb picks TRBD2, but there is no DNA to check that call. Germline CDR1 is SGHRS and CDR2 is YFSETQ. The CDR3 is 15 residues long. CDR3 residues: CASSLQGPLQETQYF.

The chain recombines TRBV27 with TRBJ2-1; with no DNA, the TCRdb D assignment of TRBD2 cannot be verified. This CDR3 has 18 amino acids. The V gene's germline CDR1 is MNHEY and CDR2 SMNVEV (reference sequence). CDR3 protein: CASSLWTSGSSSYNEQFF.

This chain uses TRBV12-2 with TRBJ1-5. TRBV12-2 is classified as a pseudogene. The CDR3 totals 14 residues. The chain's CDR3 is CASRLSEVDQPQHF.

Here the CDR3 reads CASSQADRSTGANVLTF. This chain links TRBV4-3 with TRBJ2-6. Germline V gives CDR1 LGHNA, CDR2 YSLEER. The CDR3 extends over 17 amino acids.

The genes are TRBV5-6 and TRBJ1-5; the TCRdb call, TRBD1, lacks DNA for checking. Germline V lookup: CDR1 SGHDT, CDR2 YYEEEE. The CDR3 spans 15 residues. This CDR3 reads CASSPSTGGHQPQHF.

The J gene is TRBJ1-5, the V gene TRBV20-1. The germline V gene has CDR1 DFQATT and CDR2 SNEGSKA (reference sequence). This CDR3 contains 14 residues. The CDR3 loop is CSARDRRSNQPQHF.

The rearrangement joins TRBV11-3 to TRBJ2-2. The length of the CDR3 is 13 residues. CDR1 and CDR2 from the germline V gene are SGHNT and YENEEA. This CDR3 is CASSLDGTGELFF.

This chain links TRBV3-1 with TRBJ1-2. Germline CDR1 LGHDT, CDR2 YNNKEL (reference sequence). This CDR3 comprises 17 residues. CDR3 sequence reads: CASSQLDRRANNYGYTF.

The V call is TRBV6-1, the J call TRBJ2-5; TCRdb proposes TRBD1, but this gene call is untestable without DNA. The CDR3 runs 16 residues. CDR1 is MNHNS, CDR2 SASEGT, per germline. The CDR3 protein is CASTTSGGTDQETQYF.